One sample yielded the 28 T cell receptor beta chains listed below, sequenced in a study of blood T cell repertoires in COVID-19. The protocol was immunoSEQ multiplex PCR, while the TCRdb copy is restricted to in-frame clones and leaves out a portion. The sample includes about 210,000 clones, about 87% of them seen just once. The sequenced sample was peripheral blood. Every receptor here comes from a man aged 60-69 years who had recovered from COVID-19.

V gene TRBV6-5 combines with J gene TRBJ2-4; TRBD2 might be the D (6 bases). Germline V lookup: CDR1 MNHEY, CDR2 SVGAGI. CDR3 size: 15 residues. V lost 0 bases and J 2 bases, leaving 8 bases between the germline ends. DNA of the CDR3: TGTGCCAGCAGTTACTCGGGGGGTACCAAAAACATTCAGTACTTC. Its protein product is CASSYSGGTKNIQYF.

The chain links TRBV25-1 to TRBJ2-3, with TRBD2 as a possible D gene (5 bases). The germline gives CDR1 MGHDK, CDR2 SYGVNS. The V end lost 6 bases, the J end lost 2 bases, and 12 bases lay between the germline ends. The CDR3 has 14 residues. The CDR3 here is CASRRAGYTDTQYF. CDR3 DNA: TGTGCCAGCAGGAGGGCAGGCTACACAGATACGCAGTATTTT.

The CDR3 bases are TGCGCCAGCAGCCAAGAGTTTTTGGGAAATTATGTTCGACAGTACGAGCAGTACTTC. It codes for CASSQEFLGNYVRQYEQYF. The gene calls are TRBV4-3 and TRBJ2-7; a weak D match, TRBD1 (5 bases). V was shortened by 0 bases and J by 4 bases, with 25 bases between the two germline ends. The V gene's germline CDR1 is LGHNA and CDR2 YSLEER. This CDR3 is built from 19 residues.

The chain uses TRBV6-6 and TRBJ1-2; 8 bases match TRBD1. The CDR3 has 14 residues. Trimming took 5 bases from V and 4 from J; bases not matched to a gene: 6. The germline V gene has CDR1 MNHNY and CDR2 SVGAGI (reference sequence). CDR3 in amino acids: CASSDQGALYGYTF. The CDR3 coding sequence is TGTGCCAGCAGTGATCAGGGGGCTCTCTATGGCTACACCTTC.

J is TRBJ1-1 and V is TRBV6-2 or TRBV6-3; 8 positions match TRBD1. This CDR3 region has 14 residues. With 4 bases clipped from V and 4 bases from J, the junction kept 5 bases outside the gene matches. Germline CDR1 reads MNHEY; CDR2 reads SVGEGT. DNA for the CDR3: TGTGCCAGCAGTTCGACAGGGGTAGGCACTGAAGCTTTCTTT. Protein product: CASSSTGVGTEAFF.

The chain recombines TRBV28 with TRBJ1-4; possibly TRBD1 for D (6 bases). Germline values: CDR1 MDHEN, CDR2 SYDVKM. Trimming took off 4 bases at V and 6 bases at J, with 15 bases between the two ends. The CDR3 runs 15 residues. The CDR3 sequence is CASSSTGFGHEKLFF. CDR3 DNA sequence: TGTGCCAGCAGTTCAACAGGGTTCGGTCATGAAAAACTGTTTTTT.

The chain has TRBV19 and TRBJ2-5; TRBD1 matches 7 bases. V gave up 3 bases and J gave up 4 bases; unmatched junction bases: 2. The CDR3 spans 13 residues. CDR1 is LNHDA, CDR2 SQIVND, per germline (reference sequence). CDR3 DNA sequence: TGTGCCAGTAGTATCAGACAGGGAGAGACCCAGTACTTC. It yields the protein CASSIRQGETQYF.

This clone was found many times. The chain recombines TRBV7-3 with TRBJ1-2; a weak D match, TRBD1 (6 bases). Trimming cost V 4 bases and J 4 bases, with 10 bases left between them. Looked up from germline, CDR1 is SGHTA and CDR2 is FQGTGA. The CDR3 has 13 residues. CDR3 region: CASSSSGAYGYTF. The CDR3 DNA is TGTGCCAGCAGCTCCTCAGGGGCCTATGGCTACACCTTC.

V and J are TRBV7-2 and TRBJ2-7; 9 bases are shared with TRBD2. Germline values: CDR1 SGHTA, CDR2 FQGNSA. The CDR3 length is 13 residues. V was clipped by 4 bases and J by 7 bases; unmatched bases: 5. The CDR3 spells CASSSRGGREQYF. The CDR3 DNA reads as TGTGCCAGCAGCTCGCGGGGGGGGAGAGAGCAGTACTTC.

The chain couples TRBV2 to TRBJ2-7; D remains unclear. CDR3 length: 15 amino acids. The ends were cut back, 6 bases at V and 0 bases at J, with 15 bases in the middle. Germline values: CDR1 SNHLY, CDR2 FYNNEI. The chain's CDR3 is CASRLVAVHSYEQYF. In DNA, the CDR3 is TGTGCCAGCAGGCTTGTGGCGGTCCACTCCTACGAGCAGTACTTC. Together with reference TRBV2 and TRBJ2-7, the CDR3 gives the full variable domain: EPEVTQTPSHQVTQMGQEVILRCVPISNHLYFYWYRQILGQKVEFLVSFYNNEISEKSEIFDDQFSVERPDGSNFTLKIRSTKLEDSAMYFCASRLVAVHSYEQYFGPGTRLTVT.

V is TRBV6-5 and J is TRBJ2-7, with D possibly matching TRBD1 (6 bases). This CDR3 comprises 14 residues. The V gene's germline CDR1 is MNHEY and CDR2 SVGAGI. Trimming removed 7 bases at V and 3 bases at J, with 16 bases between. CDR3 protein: CASTASRGYYEQYF. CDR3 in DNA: TGTGCCAGCACCGCAAGTAGGGGGTACTACGAGCAGTACTTC.

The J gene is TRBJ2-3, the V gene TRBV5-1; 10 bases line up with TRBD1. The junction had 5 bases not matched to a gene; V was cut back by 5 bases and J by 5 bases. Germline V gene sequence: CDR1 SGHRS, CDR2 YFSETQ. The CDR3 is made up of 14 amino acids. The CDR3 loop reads CASRSGTGVDTQYF. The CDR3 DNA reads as TGCGCCAGCAGATCCGGGACAGGGGTAGATACGCAGTATTTT.

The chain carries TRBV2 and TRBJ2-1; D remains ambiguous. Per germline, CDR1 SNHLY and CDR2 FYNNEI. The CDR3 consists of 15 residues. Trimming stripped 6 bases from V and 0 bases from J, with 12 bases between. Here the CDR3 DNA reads TGTGCCAGCAGCAGGCAGCCGAGCTCCTACAATGAGCAGTTCTTC. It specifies CASSRQPSSYNEQFF.

CDR3 nucleotides: TGTGCCAGCAGCGTAGGGAACAGGCTCTATGGCTACACCTTC. It codes for CASSVGNRLYGYTF. The chain recombines TRBV9 with TRBJ1-2; the D gene is possibly TRBD1 (5 bases). The CDR3 extends over 14 amino acids. V lost 0 bases and J 4 bases, leaving 10 bases between the germline ends. The germline V gene has CDR1 SGDLS and CDR2 YYNGEE.

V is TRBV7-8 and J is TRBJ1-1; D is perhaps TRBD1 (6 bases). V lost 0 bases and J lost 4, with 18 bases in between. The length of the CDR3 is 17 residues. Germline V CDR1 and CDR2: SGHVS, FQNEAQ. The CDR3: CASSLAPGASSFTEAFF. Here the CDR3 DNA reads TGTGCCAGCAGCTTAGCCCCAGGGGCGTCCTCCTTCACTGAAGCTTTCTTT.

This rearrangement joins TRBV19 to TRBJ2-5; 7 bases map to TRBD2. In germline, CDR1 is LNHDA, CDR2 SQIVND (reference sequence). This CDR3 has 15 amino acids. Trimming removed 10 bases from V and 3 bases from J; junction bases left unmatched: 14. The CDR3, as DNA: TGTGCCACCCAACCGGTCTTCGGGAGGAAAGAGACCCAGTACTTC. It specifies CATQPVFGRKETQYF.

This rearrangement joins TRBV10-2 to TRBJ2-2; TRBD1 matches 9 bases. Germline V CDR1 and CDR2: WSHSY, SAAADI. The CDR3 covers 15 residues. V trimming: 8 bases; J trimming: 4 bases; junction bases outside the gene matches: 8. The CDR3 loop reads CASGTQGAPTGELFF. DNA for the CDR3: TGCGCCAGCGGAACACAGGGGGCGCCCACCGGGGAGCTGTTTTTT.

CDR3 DNA sequence: TGTGCCAGCAGCCCCACAGGGAATAATGAAAAACTGTTTTTT. Residues: CASSPTGNNEKLFF. The rearrangement uses TRBV9 and TRBJ1-4, with TRBD1 as a possible D gene (6 bases). This CDR3 contains 14 residues. CDR1 and CDR2 from the germline V gene are SGDLS and YYNGEE. Trimming left V 4 bases short and J 4 bases short, with 11 bases between.

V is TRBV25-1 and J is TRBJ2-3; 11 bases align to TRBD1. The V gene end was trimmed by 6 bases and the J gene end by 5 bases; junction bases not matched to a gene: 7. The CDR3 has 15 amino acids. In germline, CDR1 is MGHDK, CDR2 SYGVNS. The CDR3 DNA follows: TGTGCCAGCAGACCGGGGACAGGGGGTTTAGATACGCAGTATTTT. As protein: CASRPGTGGLDTQYF.

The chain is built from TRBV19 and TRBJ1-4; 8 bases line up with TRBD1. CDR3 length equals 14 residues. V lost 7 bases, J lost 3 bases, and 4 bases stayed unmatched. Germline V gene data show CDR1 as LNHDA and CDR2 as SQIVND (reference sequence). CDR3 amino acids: CASNQGASNEKLFF. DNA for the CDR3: TGTGCCAGTAACCAGGGGGCCTCTAATGAAAAACTGTTTTTT. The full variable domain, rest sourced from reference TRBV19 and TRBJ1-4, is DGGITQSPKYLFRKEGQNVTLSCEQNLNHDAMYWYRQDPGQGLRLIYYSQIVNDFQKGDIAEGYSVSREKKESFPLTVTSAQKNPTAFYLCASNQGASNEKLFFGSGTQLSVL.

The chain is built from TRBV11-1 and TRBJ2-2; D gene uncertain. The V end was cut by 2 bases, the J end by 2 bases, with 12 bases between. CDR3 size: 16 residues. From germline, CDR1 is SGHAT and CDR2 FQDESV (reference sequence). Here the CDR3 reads CASSLLDQSNTGELFF. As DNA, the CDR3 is TGTGCCAGCAGCTTATTAGATCAATCCAACACCGGGGAGCTGTTTTTT.

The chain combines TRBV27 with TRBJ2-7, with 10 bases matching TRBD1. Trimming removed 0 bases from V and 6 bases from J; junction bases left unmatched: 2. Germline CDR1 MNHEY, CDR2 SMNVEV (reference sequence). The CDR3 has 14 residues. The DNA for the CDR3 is TGTGCCAGCAGTTTATCCGGGACAGGGGTCGAGCAGTACTTC. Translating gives CASSLSGTGVEQYF.

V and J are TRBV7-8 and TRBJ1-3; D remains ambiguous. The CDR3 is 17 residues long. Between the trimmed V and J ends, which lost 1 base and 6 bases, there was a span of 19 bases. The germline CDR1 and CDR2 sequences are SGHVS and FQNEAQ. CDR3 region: CASSLVIRPTPANTIYF. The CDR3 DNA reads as TGTGCCAGCAGCTTAGTTATCCGCCCGACACCGGCAAACACCATATATTTT.

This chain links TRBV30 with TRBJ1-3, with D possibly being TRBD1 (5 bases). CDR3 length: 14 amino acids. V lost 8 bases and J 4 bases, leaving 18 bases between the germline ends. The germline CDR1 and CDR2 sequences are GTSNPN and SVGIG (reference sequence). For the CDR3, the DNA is TGTGCCGGGGGATGGGGCAGGGCCGGAAACACCATATATTTT. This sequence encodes CAGGWGRAGNTIYF.

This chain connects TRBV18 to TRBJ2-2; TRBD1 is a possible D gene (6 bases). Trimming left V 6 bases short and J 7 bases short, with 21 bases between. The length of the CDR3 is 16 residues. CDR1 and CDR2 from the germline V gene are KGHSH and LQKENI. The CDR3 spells CASSLQGLSIGGELFF. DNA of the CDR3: TGTGCCAGCTCGCTCCAGGGGTTATCTATCGGCGGGGAGCTGTTTTTT.

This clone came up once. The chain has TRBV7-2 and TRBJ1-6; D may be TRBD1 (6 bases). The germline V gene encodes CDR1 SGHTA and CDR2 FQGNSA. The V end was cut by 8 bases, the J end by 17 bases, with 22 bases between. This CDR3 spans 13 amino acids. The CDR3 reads CASEQGAGESVHF. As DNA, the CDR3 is TGTGCCAGCGAACAGGGCGCCGGGGAGTCTGTCCACTTT.

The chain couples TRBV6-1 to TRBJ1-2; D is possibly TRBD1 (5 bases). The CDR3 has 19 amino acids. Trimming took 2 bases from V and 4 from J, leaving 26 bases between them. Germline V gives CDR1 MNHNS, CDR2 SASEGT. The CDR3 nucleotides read TGTGCCAGCAGTGAAAATTTTTCCAGCTTCTTAGGGGCTAGCTATGGCTACACCTTC. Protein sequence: CASSENFSSFLGASYGYTF.

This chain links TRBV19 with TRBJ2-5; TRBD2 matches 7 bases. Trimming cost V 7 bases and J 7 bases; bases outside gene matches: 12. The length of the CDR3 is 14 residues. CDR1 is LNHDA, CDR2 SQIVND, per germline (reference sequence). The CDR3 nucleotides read TGTGCCAGTAAATTTTTTGCGGGGGATTTGACCCAGTACTTC. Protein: CASKFFAGDLTQYF.